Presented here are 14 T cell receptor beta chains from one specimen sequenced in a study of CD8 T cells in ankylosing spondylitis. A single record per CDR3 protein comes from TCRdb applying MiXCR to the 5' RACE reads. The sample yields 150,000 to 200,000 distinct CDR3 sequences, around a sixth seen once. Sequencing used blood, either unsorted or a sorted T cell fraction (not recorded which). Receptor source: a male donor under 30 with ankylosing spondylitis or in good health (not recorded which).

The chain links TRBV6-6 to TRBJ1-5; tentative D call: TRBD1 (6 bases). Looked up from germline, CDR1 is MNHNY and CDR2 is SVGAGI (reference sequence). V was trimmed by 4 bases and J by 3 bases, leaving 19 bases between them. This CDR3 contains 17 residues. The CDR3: CASSSGLDGQLNQPQHF. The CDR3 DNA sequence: TGTGCCAGCAGTTCTGGTCTGGACGGACAGCTCAATCAGCCCCAGCATTTT.

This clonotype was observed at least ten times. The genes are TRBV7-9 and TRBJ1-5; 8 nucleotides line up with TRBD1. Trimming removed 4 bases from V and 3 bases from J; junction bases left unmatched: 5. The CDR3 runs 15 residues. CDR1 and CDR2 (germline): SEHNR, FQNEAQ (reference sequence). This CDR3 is CASSYGTGINQPQHF. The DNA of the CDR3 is TGTGCCAGCAGCTACGGGACAGGAATCAATCAGCCCCAGCATTTT.

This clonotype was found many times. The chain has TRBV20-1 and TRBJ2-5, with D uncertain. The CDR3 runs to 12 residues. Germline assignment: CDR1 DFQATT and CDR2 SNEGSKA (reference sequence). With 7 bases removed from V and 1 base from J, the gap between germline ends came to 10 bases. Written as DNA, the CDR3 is TGCAGTGTGGTGGGCAGCCAAGAGACCCAGTACTTC. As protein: CSVVGSQETQYF.

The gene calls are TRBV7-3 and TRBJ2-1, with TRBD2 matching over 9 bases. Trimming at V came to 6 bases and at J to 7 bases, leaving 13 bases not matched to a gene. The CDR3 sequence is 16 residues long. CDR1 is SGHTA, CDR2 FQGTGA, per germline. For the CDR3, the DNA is TGTGCCAGCAGTCTCCTAGCGGGGACCCGGGGGAATGAGCAGTTCTTC. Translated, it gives CASSLLAGTRGNEQFF.

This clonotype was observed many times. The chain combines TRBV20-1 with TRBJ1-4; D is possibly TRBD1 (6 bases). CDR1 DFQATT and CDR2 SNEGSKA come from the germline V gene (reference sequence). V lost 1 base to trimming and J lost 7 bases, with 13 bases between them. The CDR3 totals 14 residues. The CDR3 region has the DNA TGCAGTGCTAGAGGGGGTGGGGGCGGTGAAAAACTGTTTTTT. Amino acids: CSARGGGGGEKLFF.

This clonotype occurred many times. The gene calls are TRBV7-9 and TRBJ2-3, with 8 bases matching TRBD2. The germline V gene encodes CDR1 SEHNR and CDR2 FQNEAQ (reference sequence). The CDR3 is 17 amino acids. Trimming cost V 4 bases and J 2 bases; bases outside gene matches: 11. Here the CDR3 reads CASSSNAIAGHTDTQYF. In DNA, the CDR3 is TGTGCCAGCAGCTCAAACGCCATAGCGGGGCACACAGATACGCAGTATTTT.

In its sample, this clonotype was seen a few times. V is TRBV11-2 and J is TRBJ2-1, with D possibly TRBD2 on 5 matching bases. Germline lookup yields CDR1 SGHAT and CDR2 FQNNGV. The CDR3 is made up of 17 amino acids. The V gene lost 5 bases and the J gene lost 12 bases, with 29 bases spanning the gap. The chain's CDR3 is CASSLGYPTRHNEGQFF. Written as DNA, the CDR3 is TGTGCCAGCAGCCTCGGGTACCCGACGCGACACAATGAGGGGCAGTTCTTC.

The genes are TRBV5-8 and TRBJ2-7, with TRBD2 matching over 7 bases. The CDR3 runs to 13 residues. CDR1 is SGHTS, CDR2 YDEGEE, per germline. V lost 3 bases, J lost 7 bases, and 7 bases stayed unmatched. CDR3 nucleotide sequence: TGTGCCAGCAGCTGGGAGGGGCCAACTGAGCAGTACTTC. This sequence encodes CASSWEGPTEQYF.

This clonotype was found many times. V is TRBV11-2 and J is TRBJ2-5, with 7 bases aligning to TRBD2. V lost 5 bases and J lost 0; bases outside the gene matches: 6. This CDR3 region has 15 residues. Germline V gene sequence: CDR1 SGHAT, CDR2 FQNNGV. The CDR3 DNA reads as TGTGCCAGCAGCCAAGACGGGGGGAACCAAGAGACCCAGTACTTC. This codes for CASSQDGGNQETQYF.

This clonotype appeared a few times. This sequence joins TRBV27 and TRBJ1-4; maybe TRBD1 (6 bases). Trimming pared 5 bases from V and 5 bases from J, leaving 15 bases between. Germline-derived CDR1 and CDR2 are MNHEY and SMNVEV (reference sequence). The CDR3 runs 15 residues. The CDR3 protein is CASSPRTAVNEKLFF. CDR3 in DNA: TGTGCCAGCAGTCCCCGGACAGCTGTAAATGAAAAACTGTTTTTT.

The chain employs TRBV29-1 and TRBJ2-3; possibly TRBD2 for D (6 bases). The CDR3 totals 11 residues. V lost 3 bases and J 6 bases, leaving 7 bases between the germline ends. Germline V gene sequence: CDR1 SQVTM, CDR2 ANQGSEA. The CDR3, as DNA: TGCAGCGTTGAGGGGAGGGATACGCAGTATTTT. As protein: CSVEGRDTQYF.

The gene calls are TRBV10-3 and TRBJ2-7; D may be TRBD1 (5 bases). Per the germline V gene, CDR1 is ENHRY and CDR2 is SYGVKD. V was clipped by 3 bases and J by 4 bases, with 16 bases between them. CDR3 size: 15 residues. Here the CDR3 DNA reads TGTGCCATCAGTGATAGCCCGCAGGGTGTGTACGAGCAGTACTTC. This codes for CAISDSPQGVYEQYF.

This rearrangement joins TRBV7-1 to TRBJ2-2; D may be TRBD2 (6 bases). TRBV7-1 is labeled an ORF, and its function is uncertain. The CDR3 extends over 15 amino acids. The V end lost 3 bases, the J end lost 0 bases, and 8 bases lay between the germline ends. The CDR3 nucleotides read TGTGCCAGCAGCTCCATAGCGGCGAACACCGGGGAGCTGTTTTTT. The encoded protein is CASSSIAANTGELFF.

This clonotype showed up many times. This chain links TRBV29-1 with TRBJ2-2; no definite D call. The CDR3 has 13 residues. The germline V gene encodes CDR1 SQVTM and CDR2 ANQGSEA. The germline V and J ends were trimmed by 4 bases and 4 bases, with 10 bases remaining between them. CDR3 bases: TGCAGCGTTGGGCGGAAGGTCACCGGGGAGCTGTTTTTT. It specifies CSVGRKVTGELFF.